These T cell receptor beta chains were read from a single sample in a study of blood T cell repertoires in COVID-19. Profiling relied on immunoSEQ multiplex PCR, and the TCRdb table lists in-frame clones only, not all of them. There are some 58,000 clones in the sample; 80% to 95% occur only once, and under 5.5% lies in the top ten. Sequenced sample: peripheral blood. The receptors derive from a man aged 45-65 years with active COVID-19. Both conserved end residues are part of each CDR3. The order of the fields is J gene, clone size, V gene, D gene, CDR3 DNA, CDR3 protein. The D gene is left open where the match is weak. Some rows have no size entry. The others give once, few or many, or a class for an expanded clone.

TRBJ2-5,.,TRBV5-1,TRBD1,TGCGCCAGCAGCCCGGGACAGCCTCAAGAGACCCAGTACTTC,CASSPGQPQETQYF
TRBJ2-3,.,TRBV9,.,TGTGCCAGCAAATGGGGGGACCCCCATTCCCCAGGTACGCAGTATTTT,CASKWGDPHSPGTQYF
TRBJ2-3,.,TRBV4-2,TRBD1,TGTGCCAGCAGCCAAGATGAGGCACGGGACAGGGGATTCACAGATACGCAGTATTTT,CASSQDEARDRGFTDTQYF
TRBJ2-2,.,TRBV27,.,TGTGCCAGCAGCCCACAGGACCTGAACACCGGGGAGCTGTTTTTT,CASSPQDLNTGELFF
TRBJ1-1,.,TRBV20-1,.,TGCAGTGCCAGGGGTTACACTGAAGCTTTCTTT,CSARGYTEAFF
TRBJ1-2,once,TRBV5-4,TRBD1,TGTGCCAGCAGCTTATCAGGGGGCTATGGCTACACCTTC,CASSLSGGYGYTF
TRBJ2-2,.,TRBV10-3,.,TGTGCCATCAGTGCCGGTGCGGGACCTAACACCGGGGAGCTGTTTTTT,CAISAGAGPNTGELFF
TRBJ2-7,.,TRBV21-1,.,TGTGCCAGCAGTAAAGGGACAGCGAACTACGAGCAGTACTTC,CASSKGTANYEQYF
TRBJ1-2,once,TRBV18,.,TGTGCCAGCTCACCCGACCCGGGACTCCGGTACGTCTATGGCTACACCTTC,CASSPDPGLRYVYGYTF
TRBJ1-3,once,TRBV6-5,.,TGTGCCAGCGTGAGGGCGAGCTCTGGAAACACCATATATTTT,CASVRASSGNTIYF
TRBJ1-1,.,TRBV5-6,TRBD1,TGTGCCAGCAGTAGGAGACAGGGCATGAACACTGAAGCTTTCTTT,CASSRRQGMNTEAFF
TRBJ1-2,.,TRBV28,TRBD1,TGTGCCAGCAGCTCCAGAGGGGGACAGGGTGTCCCCTATGGCTACACCTTC,CASSSRGGQGVPYGYTF
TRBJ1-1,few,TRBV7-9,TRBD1,TGTGCCAGCAGCCCCGGACAGGGGGGATCTGAAGCTTTCTTT,CASSPGQGGSEAFF
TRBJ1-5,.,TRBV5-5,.,TGTGCCAGCAGCTTGACAGTTTATAGCAATCAGCCCCAGCATTTT,CASSLTVYSNQPQHF
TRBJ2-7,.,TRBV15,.,TGTGCCACCAGCAGAGATGGCGGGGAAGATTACGAGCAGTACTTC,CATSRDGGEDYEQYF
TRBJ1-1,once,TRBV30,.,TGTGCCTGGAGTACAGGCTCGAACACTGAAGCTTTCTTT,CAWSTGSNTEAFF
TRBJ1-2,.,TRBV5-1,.,TGCGCCAGCAGCTACCAACAGGGCAACTATGGCTACACCTTC,CASSYQQGNYGYTF
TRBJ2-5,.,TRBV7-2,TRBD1,TGTGCCAGCAGCCCGACAGGGGGCGAGACCCAGTACTTC,CASSPTGGETQYF
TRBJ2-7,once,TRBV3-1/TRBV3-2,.,TGTGCCAGCAGCCGCAGGGGCCCAAGGGAGGAGCAGTACTTC,CASSRRGPREEQYF
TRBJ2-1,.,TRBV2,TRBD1,TGTGCCAGCAGTGTTGGACAGGGCCAATCTCATGAGCAGTTCTTC,CASSVGQGQSHEQFF
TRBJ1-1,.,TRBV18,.,TGTGCCAGCTCCCACCAGGGGATAGGGTCGGACACTGAAGCTTTCTTT,CASSHQGIGSDTEAFF
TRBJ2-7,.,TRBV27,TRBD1,TGTGCCAGCGGGACAGGGACCTACGAGCAGTACTTC,CASGTGTYEQYF
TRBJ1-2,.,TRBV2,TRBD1,TGTGCCAGCAGTTACCAGGGGGGAGCTAACTATGGCTACACCTTC,CASSYQGGANYGYTF
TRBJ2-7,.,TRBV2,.,TGTGCCAGCAGTGAAACGGCCCTACTAGTCTATTACTACGAGCAGTACTTC,CASSETALLVYYYEQYF
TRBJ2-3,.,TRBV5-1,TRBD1,TGCGCCAGCAGCTGGACAGGGGCTAGCACAGATACGCAGTATTTT,CASSWTGASTDTQYF
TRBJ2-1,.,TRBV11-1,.,TGTGCCAGCAGCAGCAGCAGGTTGCGGGGAGCTAATGAGCAGTTCTTC,CASSSSRLRGANEQFF
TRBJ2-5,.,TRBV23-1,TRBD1,TGCGCCAGCAGTCAATCGATTAGACAGGGTCAAGAGACCCAGTACTTC,CASSQSIRQGQETQYF
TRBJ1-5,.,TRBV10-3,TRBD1,TGTGCCATCAGCGAACAGGGGGCCCATCAGCCCCAGCATTTT,CAISEQGAHQPQHF
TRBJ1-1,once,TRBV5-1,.,TGCGCCAGCAGCTTGGAGGCAGGGTTCAACACTGAAGCTTTCTTT,CASSLEAGFNTEAFF
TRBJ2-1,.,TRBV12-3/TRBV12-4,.,TGTGCCAGCAGTTTGGGCAGGTACAATGAGCAGTTCTTC,CASSLGRYNEQFF
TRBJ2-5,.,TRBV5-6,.,TGTGCCAGCAGCTTGATAGGTCAGGGTGGGGAGACCCAGTACTTC,CASSLIGQGGETQYF
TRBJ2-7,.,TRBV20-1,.,TGCAGTGCTAGCCCGGGCTACGAGCAGTACTTC,CSASPGYEQYF
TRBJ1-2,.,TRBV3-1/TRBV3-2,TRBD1,TGTGCCAGCAGCCGCCGACAGGGGGTATATGGCTACACCTTC,CASSRRQGVYGYTF
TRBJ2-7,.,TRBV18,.,TGTGCCAGCTCACCATGGTCCCGGGAAAACCCCTACGAGCAGTACTTC,CASSPWSRENPYEQYF
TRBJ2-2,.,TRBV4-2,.,TGTGCCAGCAGCCAAGATCGGACTACCGGGGAGCTGTTTTTT,CASSQDRTTGELFF
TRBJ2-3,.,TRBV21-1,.,TGTGCCAGCCGGGCGGGACGGGGCGTCACAGATACGCAGTATTTT,CASRAGRGVTDTQYF
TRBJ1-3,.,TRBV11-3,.,TGTGCCAGCAGCTTAGTGGGTTCCCACTACTCTGGAAACACCATATATTTT,CASSLVGSHYSGNTIYF
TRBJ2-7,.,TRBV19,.,TGTGCCAGTAGTATAGAAGGGGGATACGAGCAGTACTTC,CASSIEGGYEQYF
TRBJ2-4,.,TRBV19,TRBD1,TGTGCCAGTATGGGACAGGGAATACGAAGAAATCAGTACTTC,CASMGQGIRRNQYF
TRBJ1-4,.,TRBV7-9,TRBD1,TGTGCCAGCAGCTTAGTGCCAGGGGGTCGGTGGAATGAAAAACTGTTTTTT,CASSLVPGGRWNEKLFF
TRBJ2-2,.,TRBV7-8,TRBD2,TGTGCCAACAAACGGGGGGGCCAGAGCGGGGAGCTGTTTTTT,CANKRGGQSGELFF